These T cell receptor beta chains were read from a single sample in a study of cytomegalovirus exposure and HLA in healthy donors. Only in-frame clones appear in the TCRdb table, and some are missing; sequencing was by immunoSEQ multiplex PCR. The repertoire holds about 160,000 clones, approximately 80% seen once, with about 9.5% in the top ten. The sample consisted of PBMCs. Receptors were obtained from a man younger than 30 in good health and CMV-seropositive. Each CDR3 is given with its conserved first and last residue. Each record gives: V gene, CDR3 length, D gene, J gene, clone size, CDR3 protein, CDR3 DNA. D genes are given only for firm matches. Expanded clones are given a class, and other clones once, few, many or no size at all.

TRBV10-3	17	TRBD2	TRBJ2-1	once	CAISESTSGRAHNEQFF	TGTGCCATCAGTGAGTCGACTAGCGGGAGGGCCCACAATGAGCAGTTCTTC
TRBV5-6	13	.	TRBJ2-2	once	CASSPRDTGELFF	TGTGCCAGCAGCCCCCGGGACACCGGGGAGCTGTTTTTT
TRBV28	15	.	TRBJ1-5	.	CAINSGTRYNQPQHF	TGTGCCATCAACTCCGGGACAAGATACAATCAGCCCCAGCATTTT
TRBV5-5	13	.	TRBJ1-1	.	CASSLGANTEAFF	TGTGCCAGCAGCTTGGGGGCGAACACTGAAGCTTTCTTT
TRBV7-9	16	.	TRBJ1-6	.	CASSSGQRAYNSPLHF	TGTGCCAGCAGCTCAGGCCAGCGGGCTTATAATTCACCCCTCCACTTT
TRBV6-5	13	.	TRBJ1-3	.	CASSSPGGNTIYF	TGTGCCAGCAGCAGCCCGGGAGGAAACACCATATATTTT
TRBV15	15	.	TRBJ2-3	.	CATTAYARSTDTQYF	TGTGCCACCACAGCCTATGCGAGGAGCACAGATACGCAGTATTTT
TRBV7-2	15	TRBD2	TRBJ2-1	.	CASSFSGGLYNEQFF	TGTGCCAGCAGCTTTAGCGGGGGTCTATACAATGAGCAGTTCTTC
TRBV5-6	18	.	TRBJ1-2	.	CASSSGVLGLSRGHGYTF	TGTGCCAGCAGCTCGGGAGTATTGGGGCTCTCAAGGGGCCATGGCTACACCTTC
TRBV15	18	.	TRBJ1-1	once	CATSRERGGSRGNTEAFF	TGTGCCACCAGCAGAGAAAGAGGGGGAAGCAGGGGGAACACTGAAGCTTTCTTT
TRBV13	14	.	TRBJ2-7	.	CASSFGLSSYEQYF	TGTGCCAGCAGCTTCGGACTAAGCTCCTACGAGCAGTACTTC
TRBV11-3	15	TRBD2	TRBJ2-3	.	CASSLGGGSTDTQYF	TGTGCCAGCAGCTTAGGGGGGGGTAGCACAGATACGCAGTATTTT
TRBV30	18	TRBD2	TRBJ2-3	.	CAWSDHPPLAGNTDTQYF	TGTGCCTGGAGTGACCACCCTCCACTAGCGGGGAACACAGATACGCAGTATTTT
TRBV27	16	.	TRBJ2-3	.	CASSLSPVPSTDTQYF	TGTGCCAGCAGTTTATCCCCAGTACCTAGCACAGATACGCAGTATTTT
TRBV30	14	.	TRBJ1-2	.	CAWSVLDGQGGYTF	TGTGCCTGGAGTGTACTTGACGGGCAGGGTGGCTACACCTTC
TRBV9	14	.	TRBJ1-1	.	CASSVTVEDTEAFF	TGTGCCAGCAGCGTTACCGTTGAGGACACTGAAGCTTTCTTT
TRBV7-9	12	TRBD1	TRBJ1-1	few	CSSNRGDTEAFF	TGTTCCAGCAACAGGGGAGACACTGAAGCTTTCTTT
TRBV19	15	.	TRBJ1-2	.	CASRSSGVVDYGYTF	TGTGCCAGTCGAAGTTCCGGGGTAGTGGACTATGGCTACACCTTC
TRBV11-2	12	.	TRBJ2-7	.	CASSHSSYEQYF	TGTGCCAGCAGCCATAGCTCCTACGAGCAGTACTTC
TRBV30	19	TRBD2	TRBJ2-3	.	CAWSVLESIAGGPTDTQYF	TGTGCCTGGAGTGTACTAGAAAGTATAGCGGGAGGACCCACAGATACGCAGTATTTT
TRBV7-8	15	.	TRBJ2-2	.	CASSLDRVDTGELFF	TGTGCCAGCAGCTTAGACAGGGTTGACACCGGGGAGCTGTTTTTT
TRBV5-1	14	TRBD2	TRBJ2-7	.	CASSSGLAGGEQYF	TGCGCCAGCAGCTCGGGACTAGCGGGGGGCGAGCAGTACTTC
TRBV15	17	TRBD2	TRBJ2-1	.	CATSGTSGREWDNEQFF	TGTGCCACCTCCGGGACTAGCGGGAGGGAGTGGGACAATGAGCAGTTCTTC
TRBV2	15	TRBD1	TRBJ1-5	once	CASSTGQLVNQPQHF	TGTGCCAGCAGTACGGGACAGCTAGTCAATCAGCCCCAGCATTTT
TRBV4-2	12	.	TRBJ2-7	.	CASTSDNYEQYF	TGTGCCAGCACCTCGGACAATTACGAGCAGTACTTC
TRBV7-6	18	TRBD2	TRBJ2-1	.	CASSPSGGGRPFYNEQFF	TGTGCCAGCAGCCCCTCGGGGGGAGGGCGGCCCTTTTACAATGAGCAGTTCTTC
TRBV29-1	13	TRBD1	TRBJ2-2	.	CSGDSPNTGELFF	TGCAGTGGGGACAGCCCGAACACCGGGGAGCTGTTTTTT
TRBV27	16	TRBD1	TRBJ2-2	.	CASRRRTGANTGELFF	TGTGCCAGCAGACGCCGGACAGGGGCGAACACCGGGGAGCTGTTTTTT
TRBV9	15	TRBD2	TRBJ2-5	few	CASSVGGAGVETQYF	TGTGCCAGCAGCGTAGGCGGAGCGGGAGTAGAGACCCAGTACTTC
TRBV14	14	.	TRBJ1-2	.	CASSQDWASYGYTF	TGTGCCAGCAGCCAAGATTGGGCCAGCTATGGCTACACCTTC
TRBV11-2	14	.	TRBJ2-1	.	CASSFRGTYNEQFF	TGTGCCAGCAGCTTCCGCGGAACCTACAATGAGCAGTTCTTC
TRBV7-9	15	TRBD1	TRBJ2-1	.	CASTPRTGIYNEQFF	TGTGCCAGCACCCCCAGGACAGGGATATACAATGAGCAGTTCTTC
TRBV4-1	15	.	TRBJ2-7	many	CASSPAQGSSYEQYF	TGCGCCAGCAGCCCAGCCCAGGGGTCCTCCTACGAGCAGTACTTC
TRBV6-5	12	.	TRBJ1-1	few	CASGAVFTEAFF	TGTGCCTCGGGAGCCGTATTCACTGAAGCTTTCTTT
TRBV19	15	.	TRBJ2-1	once	CASSNPTDRYNEQFF	TGTGCCAGTAGTAACCCCACCGACAGGTACAATGAGCAGTTCTTC
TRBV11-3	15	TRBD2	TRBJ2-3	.	CASSARGGNTDTQYF	TGTGCCAGCAGCGCCCGCGGGGGGAACACAGATACGCAGTATTTT
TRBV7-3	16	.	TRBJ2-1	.	CASSLDPRMPYNEQFF	TGTGCCAGCAGCTTAGATCCCAGGATGCCCTACAATGAGCAGTTCTTC
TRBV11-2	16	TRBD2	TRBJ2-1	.	CASRTSRGSSYNEQFF	TGTGCCAGCAGAACGTCGCGGGGGAGCTCCTACAATGAGCAGTTCTTC
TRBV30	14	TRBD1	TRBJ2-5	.	CAWRTTGNAETQYF	TGTGCCTGGAGGACGACAGGGAATGCGGAGACCCAGTACTTC
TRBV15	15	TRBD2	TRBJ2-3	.	CATSNTAGSSDTQYF	TGTGCCACCAGCAACACAGCGGGGTCGTCGGATACGCAGTATTTT
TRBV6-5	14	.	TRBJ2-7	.	CASSPDIPFYEQYF	TGTGCCAGCAGTCCAGACATACCCTTCTACGAGCAGTACTTC
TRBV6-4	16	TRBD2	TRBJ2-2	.	CASSESSGVNTGELFF	TGTGCCAGCAGTGAAAGCAGCGGGGTGAACACCGGGGAGCTGTTTTTT
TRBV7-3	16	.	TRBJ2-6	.	CASSLRGTSGANVLTF	TGTGCCAGCAGTCTAAGGGGAACCTCTGGGGCCAACGTCCTGACTTTC
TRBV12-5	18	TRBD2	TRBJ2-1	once	CASGNRRTSHILDNEQFF	TGTGCTAGTGGTAATAGGCGGACTAGCCACATCTTAGACAATGAGCAGTTCTTC